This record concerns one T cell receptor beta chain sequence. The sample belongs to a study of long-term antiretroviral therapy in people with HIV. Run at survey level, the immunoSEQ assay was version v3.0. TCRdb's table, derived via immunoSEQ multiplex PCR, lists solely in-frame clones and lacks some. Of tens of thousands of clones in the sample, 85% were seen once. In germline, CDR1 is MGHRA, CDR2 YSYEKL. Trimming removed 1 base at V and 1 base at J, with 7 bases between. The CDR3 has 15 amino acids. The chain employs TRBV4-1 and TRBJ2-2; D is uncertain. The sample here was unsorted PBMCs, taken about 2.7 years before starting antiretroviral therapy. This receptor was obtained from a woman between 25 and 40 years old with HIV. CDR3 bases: TGCGCCAGCAGCCAAGCAATATGGAACACCGGGGAGCTGTTTTTT. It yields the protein CASSQAIWNTGELFF.